The 8 T cell receptor beta chains given below trace back to one sample, sequenced in a study of blood T cell repertoires in COVID-19. The assay was immunoSEQ multiplex PCR, and TCRdb's table has in-frame clones only and misses some. The sample consists of tens of thousands of clones, approximately 81% of them appearing once. Sequenced input: peripheral blood. These receptors originate from a woman in her 70s with acute or convalescent COVID-19.

This chain connects TRBV7-9 to TRBJ1-2; D is unclear. CDR1 and CDR2 from the germline V gene are SEHNR and FQNEAQ (reference sequence). V dropped 5 bases and J dropped 3 bases, with 19 bases sitting between them. The length of the CDR3 is 16 residues. As DNA, the CDR3 is TGTGCCAGCAGCCCCCCGTACCGGGGAGGCTACTATGGCTACACCTTC. Translating gives CASSPPYRGGYYGYTF.

V usage is TRBV28 and J usage is TRBJ2-6; D possibly corresponds to TRBD1 (6 bases). Trimming removed 7 bases from V and 0 bases from J, with 10 bases in between. Germline CDR1 and CDR2: MDHEN and SYDVKM. The CDR3 contains 15 residues. CDR3 amino acids: CASMRGSSGANVLTF. CDR3 nucleotides: TGTGCCAGCATGAGGGGGAGCTCTGGGGCCAACGTCCTGACTTTC.

The genes are TRBV5-4 and TRBJ2-2; D remains ambiguous. The germline V gene encodes CDR1 SGHNT and CDR2 YYREEE (reference sequence). The germline V and J ends were trimmed by 4 bases and 5 bases, with 9 bases remaining between them. CDR3 length: 13 residues. For the CDR3, the DNA is TGTGCCAGCAGCCTTCAGAGGACCGGGGAGCTGTTTTTT. This gives the protein CASSLQRTGELFF.

The genes are TRBV11-3 and TRBJ1-2, with 8 bases lining up with TRBD1. With V trimmed by 0 bases and J by 14 bases, 8 bases remained unmatched. Germline assignment: CDR1 SGHNT and CDR2 YENEEA. This CDR3 contains 13 residues. The CDR3 sequence: CASSLEMGQAETF. The CDR3 DNA is TGTGCCAGCAGCTTAGAGATGGGACAGGCCGAAACCTTC.

The V and J genes are TRBV24-1 and TRBJ1-2; D might be TRBD1 (6 bases). Germline CDR1 is KGHDR and CDR2 is SFDVKD. Trimming left V 5 bases short and J 4 bases short, with 13 bases between. This CDR3 has 14 residues. The CDR3 reads CATSASDRTYGYTF. For the CDR3, the DNA is TGTGCCACCAGTGCCTCGGACAGAACCTATGGCTACACCTTC.

J is TRBJ2-2 and V is TRBV7-9, with D tentatively TRBD2 (5 bases). Trimming removed 4 bases at V and 0 bases at J, with 12 bases between. Germline CDR1 is SEHNR and CDR2 is FQNEAQ (reference sequence). The CDR3 runs 16 residues. The CDR3 DNA reads as TGTGCCAGCAGCTCCCGGACTGCCGCGAACACCGGGGAGCTGTTTTTT. Translation: CASSSRTAANTGELFF.

V usage is TRBV21-1 and J usage is TRBJ2-5; TRBD2 is the table's D call, not checked against the DNA. TRBV21-1 counts as a pseudogene. The CDR3 is 16 amino acids. CDR3 sequence: CASSEWTSGRRETQYF. CDR3 nucleotide sequence: TGTGCCAGCAGCGAATGGACTAGCGGGAGGAGGGAGACCCAGTACTTC.

V is TRBV18 and J is TRBJ1-5; TRBD1 aligns across 9 bases. The CDR3 contains 16 residues. Germline values: CDR1 KGHSH, CDR2 LQKENI. V gave up 3 bases and J gave up 5 bases; unmatched junction bases: 8. CDR3 sequence reads: CASSPPGDRAYQPQHF. The CDR3 DNA follows: TGTGCCAGCTCACCGCCAGGGGACAGGGCGTATCAGCCCCAGCATTTT.